This T cell receptor (beta chain) derives from a study of beta chain features in type 1 diabetes (dated 2018 in TCRdb). Regarding the study in general: Patients and healthy donors did not differ in mean age, gender distribution, total cell number or subset yield. A total of some 100,000,000 sorted cells were examined across all samples, and a strong correlation was observed between cell number per subset and RNA yield. In the study, recently diagnosed type 1 diabetes patients and matched healthy donors were compared on the TCRB repertoires of their sorted circulating CD4+ T cell subsets. Regulatory and stem cell-like memory subsets were isolated from only 8 patients and about eight healthy donors, whereas naive and central memory subsets came from all 28 donors.

The entire isolated RNA was reverse transcribed using the High Capacity cDNA Reverse Transcription Kit, and thus expressed TCRB transcripts were sequenced. Naive, central memory and regulatory T cell samples underwent deep immunoSEQ sequencing, averaging roughly 3.5 million total reads per sample. Sorted cells were lysed in RLT buffer, and RNA was extracted using DNase-treated RNeasy Micro or Mini kits according to cell number. Each cell subset was processed separately to prevent cross-contamination, with patient and healthy donor samples processed together. Using the immunoSEQ multiplex PCR, TCRB sequences were amplified from cDNA into 87-bp fragments spanning the CDR3 region. Sequencing of the amplicons was performed on the Illumina HiSeq platform. In the paper's pipeline: PCR bias was corrected computationally using synthetic template baselines, and reads within Hamming distance 2 were collapsed, with unmergeable singletons discarded. Reads were aligned to IMGT to assign V, D and J genes, CDR3 length, and insertions or deletions at six rearrangement sites. Within each subset, clonotype counts were normalized to sorted cell number, after which true diversity and Gini coefficients were computed with the tcR R package. The overlap coefficient, calculated on TCRB nucleotide sequences, was used to measure repertoire sharing. In TCRdb, the immuneACCESS table is reduced to in-frame sequences with V and J assigned. These tables do not hold every clone; where another copy was compared, an unresolved V gene accounts for under half, and the others remain unexplained. V and J calls and clone size are copied from that table; D and trimming were computed from the DNA. The sample table lists about 210,000 clones, about 11% of them with a count of one. The ten largest clonotypes hold 1% to 1.5% of the sample.

Study-wide conclusions, independent of this receptor: Naive, central memory and regulatory TCRB repertoires appeared more similar among patients than among healthy donors. Patients with type 1 diabetes made fewer insertions and deleted more nucleotides at VDJ recombination sites, implying thymic rearrangement abnormalities. PCR may preferentially amplify shorter templates, but because patient and control samples were amplified and corrected together, any resulting skew would affect both groups equally. Because the HLA sub-analyses included only small numbers of individuals, any influence of HLA type on TCRB rearrangement was left unresolved. Sequencing cDNA rather than genomic DNA could over-represent highly expressing activated cells, although activation and CD3 levels did not differ between groups. A moderate but significant shortening of TCRB CDR3 length was observed in type 1 diabetes patients in all four CD4+ subsets.

Each donor gave one peripheral blood draw, about 110 mL on average, collected into heparinised tubes. A BD FACSAria II was used to sort naive, central memory, regulatory and stem cell-like memory CD4+ T cells with a panel that included CD45RO, CCR7, CD25, CD127, CD95 and CD27. All sorted populations exceeded 98% purity. PBMCs were separated immediately by Lymphoprep density gradient centrifugation and were stained directly, without being cultured. So that batch effects would be minimized, each experiment stained and sorted samples in pairs, pairing one healthy donor with one patient. In regard to this clone: Its recognized antigen is unknown. The input lacks base qualities; no much larger clone sits a single base away.

Spanning cysteine to phenylalanine, the CDR3 consists of 16 amino acids. Only the CDR3 portion is preserved as DNA: 48 bases, with reading frame beginning at the first base. Trimming removed 4 bases from V and 9 bases from J; the gene matches leave 12 bases unexplained. CDR1 is given as MDHEN and CDR2 as SYDVKM, both from the germline V gene. The specimen was central memory CD4+ T cells from blood. The sequence came from a man in his late teens or twenties in good health. The rearranged chain carries TRBV28 and TRBJ1-4, and 9 bases in between align with TRBD1. The CDR3: CASSSLPGTGKQKLFF. In nucleotide form, the sequence is TGTGCCAGCAGTTCCCTTCCCGGGACAGGGAAGCAAAAACTGTTTTTT.